The 22 T cell receptor beta chains presented below share a single source sample, sequenced in a study of technical replicates of blood from a handful of donors. The table came from immunoSEQ multiplex PCR; TCRdb's copy has only in-frame clones and leaves some out. The sample consists of about 71,000 clones, 80% to 95% of them appearing once. Sequenced input: T cells isolated from PBMCs. The receptors were gathered from a human donor in good health.

Details on this clone: The junction and the germline gene differ at one end; a read error may be behind it. The chain joins TRBV28 to TRBJ1-4, with D perhaps TRBD1 (6 bases). This CDR3 has 14 residues. Germline assignment: CDR1 MDHEN and CDR2 SYDVKM. This CDR3 is CASSLSGDREKLFF. In nucleotides, the CDR3 is TGTGCCAGCAGCTTATCAGGGGATAGGGAAAAACTGTTTTTT.

The genes are TRBV7-3 and TRBJ2-1, with TRBD2 identical over 13 bases. Trimming took 5 bases from V and 0 from J; bases not matched to a gene: 10. The germline gives CDR1 SGHTA, CDR2 FQGTGA. CDR3 length equals 19 residues. The CDR3 loop reads CASSLRLAGGPSSYNEQFF. As DNA, the CDR3 is TGTGCCAGCAGCCTGAGACTAGCGGGAGGTCCAAGCTCCTACAATGAGCAGTTCTTC.

This chain joins TRBV6-6 and TRBJ1-2, with 8 bases lining up with TRBD1. The trim removed 6 bases at V and 8 bases at J, leaving 8 bases unmatched. Germline CDR1 reads MNHNY; CDR2 reads SVGAGI (reference sequence). The CDR3 is 13 residues long. CDR3 region: CASSPGQGSGYTF. The CDR3 coding sequence is TGTGCCAGCAGCCCCGGACAGGGTAGCGGCTACACCTTC.

The V gene is TRBV9, the J gene TRBJ2-5, with 8 nucleotides matching TRBD2. Germline values: CDR1 SGDLS, CDR2 YYNGEE. V was clipped by 3 bases and J by 4 bases; unmatched bases: 14. The CDR3 is made up of 17 amino acids. DNA of the CDR3: TGTGCCAGCAGCGAAAGAACTAGCGGTGGGCCCGGAGAGACCCAGTACTTC. Its translation: CASSERTSGGPGETQYF.

The count of this clone is one. The chain uses TRBV7-3 and TRBJ2-1; 7 nucleotides align to TRBD1. The length of the CDR3 is 15 residues. The ends lost 5 bases at V and 0 bases at J; junction bases unmatched: 4. Germline assignment: CDR1 SGHTA and CDR2 FQGTGA. The DNA for the CDR3 is TGTGCCAGCAGCGCCCGGGACAGCTCCTACAATGAGCAGTTCTTC. As protein: CASSARDSSYNEQFF.

The CDR3 spells CASSSSGVQGAGEAFF. As DNA, the CDR3 is TGTGCCAGCAGCTCCAGTGGAGTGCAGGGGGCAGGTGAAGCTTTCTTT. The chain carries TRBV7-3 and TRBJ1-1; TRBD1 matches at 8 bases. The junction had 14 bases not matched to a gene; V was cut back by 4 bases and J by 7 bases. CDR3 length: 16 amino acids. CDR1 is SGHTA, CDR2 FQGTGA, per germline. Full variable domain (remainder filled in from reference TRBV7-3 and TRBJ1-1): GAGVSQTPSNKVTEKGKYVELRCDPISGHTALYWYRQSLGQGPEFLIYFQGTGAADDSGLPNDRFFAVRPEGSVSTLKIQRTERGDSAVYLCASSSSGVQGAGEAFFGQGTRLTVV.

This clone showed up just once. This chain connects TRBV25-1 to TRBJ1-2; unclear D gene. Germline CDR1 MGHDK, CDR2 SYGVNS. CDR3 length: 12 amino acids. V gave up 2 bases and J gave up 6 bases, with 7 bases separating them. CDR3 residues: CASSENMHGYTF. DNA for the CDR3: TGTGCCAGCAGTGAAAACATGCATGGCTACACCTTC.

The chain joins TRBV19 to TRBJ1-1; TRBD1 matches 7 bases. The ends lost 3 bases at V and 0 bases at J; junction bases unmatched: 7. In germline, CDR1 is LNHDA, CDR2 SQIVND (reference sequence). The CDR3 spans 16 residues. CDR3 residues: CASSILTGQMNTEAFF. CDR3 nucleotides: TGTGCCAGTAGTATCCTAACGGGACAGATGAACACTGAAGCTTTCTTT.

This rearrangement joins TRBV11-2 to TRBJ1-1; TRBD1 agrees at 11 bases. The CDR3 runs 16 residues. Germline trimming cut 5 bases from V and 6 bases from J; bases unmatched to any gene: 11. Per germline, CDR1 SGHAT and CDR2 FQNNGV. The CDR3 region is CASSPIRGQGGSEAFF. The CDR3 DNA reads TGTGCCAGCAGCCCGATTAGGGGACAGGGGGGTTCTGAAGCTTTCTTT.

The chain has TRBV4-1 and TRBJ2-1; D is ambiguous. Germline V lookup: CDR1 MGHRA, CDR2 YSYEKL. V shed 3 bases and J shed 5 bases, with 17 bases lying between them. The CDR3 extends over 16 amino acids. The chain's CDR3 is CASSHGFRVLNNEQFF. The DNA for the CDR3 is TGCGCCAGCAGCCACGGATTTCGGGTACTAAACAATGAGCAGTTCTTC.

V is TRBV19 and J is TRBJ1-1; D not resolved. Germline V gene data show CDR1 as LNHDA and CDR2 as SQIVND (reference sequence). The CDR3 has 17 amino acids. Trimming pared 0 bases from V and 2 bases from J, leaving 16 bases between. The CDR3 DNA is TGTGCCAGTAGTATAGAAGCCCGAAACCATGCCAACACTGAAGCTTTCTTT. It encodes CASSIEARNHANTEAFF.

The chain couples TRBV7-6 to TRBJ2-1; the match to TRBD1 covers 10 bases. This CDR3 has 15 residues. Looked up from germline, CDR1 is SGHVS and CDR2 is FNYEAQ. J was trimmed by 4 bases and V by 5 bases; bases with no gene match: 5. In nucleotides, the CDR3 is TGTGCCAGCAGCAAACCGGGACAGGGGTACAATGAGCAGTTCTTC. It specifies CASSKPGQGYNEQFF.

The chain recombines TRBV6-5 with TRBJ2-3; unclear D gene. The CDR3 contains 14 residues. Germline assignment: CDR1 MNHEY and CDR2 SVGAGI. The ends were cut back, 2 bases at V and 5 bases at J, with 11 bases in the middle. For the CDR3, the DNA is TGTGCCAGCAGTTACCAAACTGGGCAAGATACGCAGTATTTT. Amino acid sequence: CASSYQTGQDTQYF.

This chain connects TRBV10-3 to TRBJ2-7, with 7 positions matching TRBD1. Germline V CDR1 and CDR2: ENHRY, SYGVKD. Germline trimming cut 6 bases from V and 4 bases from J; bases unmatched to any gene: 12. This CDR3 region has 15 residues. CDR3 sequence: CAISRSGTDTYEQYF. CDR3 nucleotide sequence: TGTGCCATCAGCCGGTCCGGGACAGATACGTACGAGCAGTACTTC.

This clone showed up just once. The rearrangement joins TRBV10-2 to TRBJ2-3; D may be TRBD2 (5 bases). V was clipped by 4 bases and J by 3 bases, with 8 bases between them. Germline-derived CDR1 and CDR2 are WSHSY and SAAADI. This CDR3 has 13 residues. CDR3 sequence: CASSARRTDTQYF. CDR3 in DNA: TGCGCCAGCAGTGCGAGGAGGACAGATACGCAGTATTTT.

The chain combines TRBV13 with TRBJ2-3; 8 nucleotides line up with TRBD2. V lost 5 bases, J lost 3 bases, and 16 bases stayed unmatched. The CDR3 totals 18 residues. Per germline, CDR1 PRHDT and CDR2 FYEKMQ (reference sequence). Written as DNA, the CDR3 is TGTGCCAGCAGCCCGAGGACTGGGCTAGCGGGTATAACAGATACGCAGTATTTT. It codes for CASSPRTGLAGITDTQYF.

The V call is TRBV7-2, the J call TRBJ1-5; D unresolved. Germline V gene data show CDR1 as SGHTA and CDR2 as FQGNSA. V lost 5 bases, J lost 4 bases, and 12 bases lay in between. The length of the CDR3 is 14 residues. The CDR3 region has the DNA TGTGCCAGCAGCAGAGACACAATTAATCAGCCCCAGCATTTT. Its translation is CASSRDTINQPQHF.

The CDR3 sequence is CASSYRASYEQYF. The CDR3 coding sequence is TGTGCCAGCAGTTACAGGGCGTCCTACGAGCAGTACTTC. This rearrangement joins TRBV27 to TRBJ2-7; perhaps TRBD1 as D (6 bases). The germline V gene has CDR1 MNHEY and CDR2 SMNVEV (reference sequence). The CDR3 runs to 13 residues. V was clipped by 4 bases and J by 1 base, with 8 bases between them.

The genes are TRBV19 and TRBJ2-7; a weak D match, TRBD1 (7 bases). This CDR3 is built from 14 residues. Germline V gives CDR1 LNHDA, CDR2 SQIVND (reference sequence). Trimming shortened V by 4 bases and J by 3 bases, and 13 bases separated the two germline ends. CDR3 sequence: CASSNQGGRYEQYF. Written as DNA, the CDR3 is TGTGCCAGTAGTAACCAGGGGGGTCGCTACGAGCAGTACTTC.

CDR3 DNA: TGTGCCAGCGGCGAGACAGGGGGACCCTACGAGCAGTACTTC. As protein: CASGETGGPYEQYF. The gene calls are TRBV28 and TRBJ2-7; TRBD1 aligns across 9 bases. Per the germline V gene, CDR1 is MDHEN and CDR2 is SYDVKM. V lost 8 bases, J lost 2 bases, and 7 bases stayed unmatched. The CDR3 is 14 amino acids.

This chain links TRBV6-1 with TRBJ1-3; D unclear. The ends were cut back, 8 bases at V and 7 bases at J, with 21 bases in the middle. This CDR3 is built from 15 residues. Germline V CDR1 and CDR2: MNHNS, SASEGT. The CDR3 sequence: CASEFQSRSWNTIYF. CDR3 nucleotides: TGTGCCAGCGAGTTTCAGTCCAGGTCATGGAACACCATATATTTT.

The V and J genes are TRBV27 and TRBJ1-2; 8 bases map to TRBD1. Germline CDR1 and CDR2: MNHEY and SMNVEV (reference sequence). This CDR3 spans 13 amino acids. J gave up 8 bases and V 5 bases, and 7 bases lay outside the gene matches. The CDR3 loop reads CASSLDRAGGYTF. The CDR3 DNA reads as TGTGCCAGCAGTCTGGACAGGGCGGGAGGCTACACCTTC.